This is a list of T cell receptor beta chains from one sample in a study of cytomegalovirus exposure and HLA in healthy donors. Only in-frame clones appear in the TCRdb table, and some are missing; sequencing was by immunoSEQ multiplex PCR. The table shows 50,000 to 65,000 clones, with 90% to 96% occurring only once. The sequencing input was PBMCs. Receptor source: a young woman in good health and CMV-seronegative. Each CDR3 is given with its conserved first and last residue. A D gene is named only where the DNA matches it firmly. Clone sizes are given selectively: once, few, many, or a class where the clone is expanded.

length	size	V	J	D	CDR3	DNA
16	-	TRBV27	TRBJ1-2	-	CASSLWAGTRAYGYTF	TGTGCCAGCAGTTTATGGGCCGGGACACGCGCCTATGGCTACACCTTC
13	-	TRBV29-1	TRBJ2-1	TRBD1	CSVGSGEQGAQFF	TGCAGCGTTGGCTCCGGGGAACAGGGGGCTCAGTTCTTC
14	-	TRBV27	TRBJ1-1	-	CASSLSVRGLEAFF	TGTGCCAGCAGTTTATCAGTCAGGGGTCTTGAAGCTTTCTTT
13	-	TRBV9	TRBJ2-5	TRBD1	CASSRDSVETQYF	TGTGCCAGCAGCCGGGACAGTGTAGAGACCCAGTACTTC
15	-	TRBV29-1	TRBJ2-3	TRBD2	CSARPGTSGADTQYF	TGCAGCGCACGTCCCGGGACTAGCGGGGCAGATACGCAGTATTTT
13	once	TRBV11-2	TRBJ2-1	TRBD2	CASSPLAGGEQFF	TGTGCCAGCAGCCCTCTAGCGGGAGGGGAGCAGTTCTTC
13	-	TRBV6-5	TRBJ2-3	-	CASSYSTLGFRYF	TGTGCCAGCAGTTACTCTACGCTAGGATTTCGGTATTTT
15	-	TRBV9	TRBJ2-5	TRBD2	CASSPVAGGPETQYF	TGTGCCAGCAGCCCAGTAGCGGGGGGGCCGGAGACCCAGTACTTC
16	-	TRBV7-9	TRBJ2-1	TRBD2	CASSPPPWGGGNEQFF	TGTGCCAGCAGCCCCCCTCCCTGGGGGGGAGGCAATGAGCAGTTCTTC
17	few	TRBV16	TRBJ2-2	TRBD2	CASSPPTARGASGELFF	TGTGCCAGCAGCCCCCCTACTGCGCGGGGGGCCTCCGGGGAGCTGTTTTTT
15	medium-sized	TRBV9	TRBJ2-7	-	CASSVVGGPGYEQYF	TGTGCCAGCAGCGTAGTGGGGGGTCCCGGCTACGAGCAGTACTTC
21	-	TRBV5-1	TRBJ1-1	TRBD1	CASSLVATIFGQVGKNTEAFF	TGCGCCAGCAGCTTGGTGGCCACAATTTTTGGACAGGTGGGGAAGAACACTGAAGCTTTCTTT
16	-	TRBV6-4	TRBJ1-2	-	CASIPRGTPIGYGYTF	TGTGCCAGCATCCCCCGGGGGACCCCCATCGGCTATGGCTACACCTTC
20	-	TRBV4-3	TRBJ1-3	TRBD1	CASSLHGDRVPNSSGNTIYF	TGCGCCAGCAGCCTCCATGGGGACAGGGTCCCCAACAGCTCTGGAAACACCATATATTTT